This T cell receptor beta chain emerged from a study of blood T cell repertoires in COVID-19 (TCRdb year 2020). Regarding the study in general: The collaborator samples originated in the United States, Italy and Spain and spanned the acute and convalescent phases of COVID-19. The prospective study material was composed of cDNA or gDNA derived from T cells, B-cell-depleted T cells, or PBMCs. The dataset comprised deeply sampled blood TCRbeta repertoires from subjects exposed to, actively infected with, or recovered from COVID-19. A freely available public database, intended as a resource for researchers studying the immune response to SARS-CoV-2, is where the repertoires were released. Samples came from the ongoing ImmuneRACE study (first 160 participants) plus 1,254 subjects from 6 global collaborators. Sample metadata almost always included a de-identified subject ID, COVID-19 status, age in years and sex. HLA class I and class II types, where available, came from metadata supplied by the sample provider rather than from assay-based typing. Paper-wide results and their limitations: Clinical and demographic metadata were provided uncurated, with the amount varying by source and participant.

V and J are truncated by 1 base and 3 bases respectively, leaving an intervening sequence of 13 bases. The CDR3, cysteine through phenylalanine, is 16 amino acids long. Only the CDR3 DNA is retained, 48 bases long and in frame from the first base. Via the germline V gene, CDR1 is MGHRA and CDR2 YSYEKL. At one collaborating source in Seattle, patients were enrolled during active infection and were followed longitudinally through the course of disease. Whole blood was collected in K2EDTA tubes by collaborating institutions according to the institutions' own protocols. For TCRbeta analysis, collaborator samples were shipped as frozen whole blood, as isolated PBMCs, or as DNA extracted from either sample type. The immunoSEQ Assay, a bias-controlled multiplex PCR, was used to amplify TCRbeta CDR3 regions from genomic DNA. For the original study's pipeline: Within the assay, amplification of reference gene primers was used to estimate how many nucleated cells each sample contained. Sequence reads were collapsed and filtered to measure the absolute abundance of every unique TCRbeta CDR3 rearrangement. For each sample, productive Simpson clonality was calculated as the square root of Simpson's diversity index across productive rearrangements. In TCRdb, the immuneACCESS table is reduced to in-frame sequences with V and J assigned. These tables do not hold every clone; where another copy was compared, an unresolved V gene accounts for under half, and the others remain unexplained. V, J and clone size are taken as reported in that table, and D and trimming were inferred from the DNA itself. This sample is represented by over 85,000 clones; about 87% of them were singletons. Around 4.2% of the sample lies in the top ten.

Regarding this clone: No antigen is known for it. The sample holds no much larger clone one base away, and base qualities are not on file.

Rearrangement joined TRBV4-1 to TRBJ1-5, with no D gene named confidently. The source material was peripheral blood. This receptor was obtained from a human donor with COVID-19, enrolled during active disease. The donor label of this sample is uncertain. The DNA is as follows: TGCGCCAGCAGCCAAGGAACAGTTCAATCCAATCAGCCCCAGCATTTT. This is translated as CASSQGTVQSNQPQHF.